This TCR beta chain was observed in a study of T-cell reconstitution after alpha-beta-depleted transplantation in children. This clonotype was picked up a small number of times. Antigen: not known. General study results and limits: Counts and diversity of T cells one year after transplant came mostly from newly produced T cells. Some patients' high day-60 TCRbeta diversity was attributed to recipient cells surviving conditioning. The study reportedly traced alpha-beta T cells about two months after transplant to several hundred expanded graft clones.

Unique molecular identifiers were used in preparing the TCRbeta library. In TCRdb, the PCR reads were re-called with MiXCR into one record per CDR3 protein. The sample holds hundreds of thousands of distinct CDR3 sequences, 13% seen once. Germline CDR1 reads LGHNA; CDR2 reads YSLEER. J gave up 0 bases and V 2 bases, and 4 bases lay outside the gene matches. The length of the CDR3 is 15 residues. The clonotype was recovered from a male patient between 5 and 17 years old who had a stem cell transplant for acute myeloid leukemia, so the T cells may come from the graft donor. The chain couples TRBV4-3 to TRBJ2-7; 7 bases agree with TRBD2. Specimen: PBMCs, mostly from graft donor cells, collected 360 days after TCRalphabeta/CD19-depleted stem cell transplant. As DNA, the CDR3 is TGCGCCAGCAGCCAATTTCGGACTAGCTCCTACGAGCAGTACTTC. Amino acids: CASSQFRTSSYEQYF.